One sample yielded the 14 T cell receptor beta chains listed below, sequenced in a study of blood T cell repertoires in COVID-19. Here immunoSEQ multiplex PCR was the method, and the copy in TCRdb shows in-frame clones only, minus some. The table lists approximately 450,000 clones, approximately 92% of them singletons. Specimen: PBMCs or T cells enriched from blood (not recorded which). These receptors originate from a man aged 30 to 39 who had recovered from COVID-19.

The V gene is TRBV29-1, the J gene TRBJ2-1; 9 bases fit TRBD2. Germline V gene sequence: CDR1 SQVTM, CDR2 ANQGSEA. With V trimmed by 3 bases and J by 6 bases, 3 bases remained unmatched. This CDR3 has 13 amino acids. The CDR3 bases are TGCAGCGTTGACCTAGCGGGGACCAATGAGCAGTTCTTC. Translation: CSVDLAGTNEQFF.

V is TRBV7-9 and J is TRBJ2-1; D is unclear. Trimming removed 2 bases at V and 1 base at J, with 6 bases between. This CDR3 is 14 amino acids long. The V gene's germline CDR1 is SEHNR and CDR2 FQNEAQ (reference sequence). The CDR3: CASSLSASYNEQFF. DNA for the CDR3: TGTGCCAGCAGCTTAAGCGCTTCCTACAATGAGCAGTTCTTC. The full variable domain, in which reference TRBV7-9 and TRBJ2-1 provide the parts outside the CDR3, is DTGVSQNPRHKITKRGQNVTFRCDPISEHNRLYWYRQTLGQGPEFLTYFQNEAQLEKSRLLSDRFSAERPKGSFSTLEIQRTEQGDSAMYLCASSLSASYNEQFFGPGTRLTVL.

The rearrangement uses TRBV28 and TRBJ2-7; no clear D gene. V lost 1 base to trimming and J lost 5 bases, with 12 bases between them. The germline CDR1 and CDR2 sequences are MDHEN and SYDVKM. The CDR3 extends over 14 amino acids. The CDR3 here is CASSLYPGSHEQYF. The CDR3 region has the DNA TGTGCCAGCAGTTTATATCCGGGTTCCCACGAGCAGTACTTC.

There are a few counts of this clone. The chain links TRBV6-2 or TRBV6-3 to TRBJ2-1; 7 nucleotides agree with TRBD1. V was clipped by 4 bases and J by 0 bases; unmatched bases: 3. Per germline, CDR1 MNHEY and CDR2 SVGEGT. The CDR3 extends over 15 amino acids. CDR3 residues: CASSSWDSSYNEQFF. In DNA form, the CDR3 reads TGTGCCAGCAGTTCCTGGGACAGCTCCTACAATGAGCAGTTCTTC.

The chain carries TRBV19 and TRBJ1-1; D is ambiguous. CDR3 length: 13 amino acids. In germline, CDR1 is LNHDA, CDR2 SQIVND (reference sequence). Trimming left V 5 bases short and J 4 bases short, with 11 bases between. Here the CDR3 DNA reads TGTGCCAGTAGTTCCCGTTCACTCACTGAAGCTTTCTTT. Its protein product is CASSSRSLTEAFF.

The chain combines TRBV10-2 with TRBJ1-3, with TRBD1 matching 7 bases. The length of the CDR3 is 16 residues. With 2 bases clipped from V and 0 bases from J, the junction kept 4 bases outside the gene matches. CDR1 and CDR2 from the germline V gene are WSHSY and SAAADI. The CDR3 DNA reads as TGCGCCAGCAGTGAGAGGGGGCTTTCCTCTGGAAACACCATATATTTT. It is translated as CASSERGLSSGNTIYF.

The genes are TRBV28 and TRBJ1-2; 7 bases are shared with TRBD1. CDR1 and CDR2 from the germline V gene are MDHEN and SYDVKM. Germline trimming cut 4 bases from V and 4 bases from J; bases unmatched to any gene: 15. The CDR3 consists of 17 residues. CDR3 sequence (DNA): TGTGCCAGCAGTTCGTCAGGGACAGCAATCCTAAGCTATGGCTACACCTTC. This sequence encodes CASSSSGTAILSYGYTF.

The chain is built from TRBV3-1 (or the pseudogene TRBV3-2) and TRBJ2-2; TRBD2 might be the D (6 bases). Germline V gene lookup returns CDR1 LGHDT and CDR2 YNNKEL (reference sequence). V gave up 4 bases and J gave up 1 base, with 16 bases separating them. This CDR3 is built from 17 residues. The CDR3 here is CASSRPLGGVNTGELFF. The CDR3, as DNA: TGTGCCAGCAGCCGCCCGCTTGGCGGGGTGAACACCGGGGAGCTGTTTTTT.

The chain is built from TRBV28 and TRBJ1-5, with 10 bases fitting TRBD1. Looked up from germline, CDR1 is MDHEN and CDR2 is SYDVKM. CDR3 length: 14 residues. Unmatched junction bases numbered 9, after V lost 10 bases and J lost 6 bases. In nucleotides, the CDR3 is TGTGCCATCCGGACAGGGGGGTACGGTCAGCCCCAGCATTTT. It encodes CAIRTGGYGQPQHF.

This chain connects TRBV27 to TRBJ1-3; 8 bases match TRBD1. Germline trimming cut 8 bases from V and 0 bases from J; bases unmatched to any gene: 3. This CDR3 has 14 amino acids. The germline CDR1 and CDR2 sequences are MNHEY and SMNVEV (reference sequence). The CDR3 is CASGTGGSGNTIYF. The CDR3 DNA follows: TGTGCCAGCGGTACAGGGGGCTCTGGAAACACCATATATTTT.

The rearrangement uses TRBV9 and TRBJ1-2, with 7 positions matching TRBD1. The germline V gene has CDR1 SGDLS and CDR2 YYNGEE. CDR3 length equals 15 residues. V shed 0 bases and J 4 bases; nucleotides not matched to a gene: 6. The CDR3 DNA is TGTGCCAGCAGCGTAGATCTTCCAGGGGGCTATGGCTACACCTTC. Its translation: CASSVDLPGGYGYTF. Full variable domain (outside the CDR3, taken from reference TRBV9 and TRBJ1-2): DSGVTQTPKHLITATGQRVTLRCSPRSGDLSVYWYQQSLDQGLQFLIQYYNGEERAKGNILERFSAQQFPDLHSELNLSSLELGDSALYFCASSVDLPGGYGYTFGSGTRLTVV.

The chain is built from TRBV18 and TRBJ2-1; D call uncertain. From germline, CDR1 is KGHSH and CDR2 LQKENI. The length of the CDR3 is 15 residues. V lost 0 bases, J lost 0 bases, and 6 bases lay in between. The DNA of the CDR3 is TGTGCCAGCTCACCACCTTCGAGCTCCTACAATGAGCAGTTCTTC. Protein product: CASSPPSSSYNEQFF.

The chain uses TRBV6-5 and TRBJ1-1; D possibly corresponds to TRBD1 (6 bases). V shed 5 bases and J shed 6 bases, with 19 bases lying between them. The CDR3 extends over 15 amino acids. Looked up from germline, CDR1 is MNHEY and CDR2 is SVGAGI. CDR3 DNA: TGTGCCAGCAGTCCCCGATACCCAGGGGTGGCTGAAGCTTTCTTT. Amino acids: CASSPRYPGVAEAFF.

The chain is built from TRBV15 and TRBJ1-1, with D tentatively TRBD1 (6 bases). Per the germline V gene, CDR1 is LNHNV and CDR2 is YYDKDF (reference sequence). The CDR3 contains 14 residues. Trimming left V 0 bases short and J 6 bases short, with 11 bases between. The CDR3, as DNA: TGTGCCACCAGCAGAGAGGGGGCGGGAGCTGAAGCTTTCTTT. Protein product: CATSREGAGAEAFF.